The clone carrying this T cell receptor beta chain was seen only a few times. Its antigen is undetermined. Germline V gene data show CDR1 as SNHLY and CDR2 as FYNNEI. This CDR3 comprises 15 residues. Unmatched junction bases numbered 7, after V lost 7 bases and J lost 6 bases. TCRdb's table, derived via immunoSEQ multiplex PCR, lists solely in-frame clones and lacks some. The data contain roughly 36,000 clones, approximately 72% of them seen just once; the ten biggest clones take up less than 3.5%. The sample belongs to a study of vaccination effects on CD4 cells after COVID-19. Across the whole study: The vaccine given was either BNT162b2 or mRNA-1273, in two doses.

Investigators separated out CD4+ T cells once around nine days of culture had passed. The starting material was CD4+ T cells from PBMCs cultured without peptide, obtained before COVID-19 vaccination. The chain has TRBV2 and TRBJ1-6, with 9 positions matching TRBD1. This receptor was taken from a human donor who received a COVID-19 vaccine. The CDR3 region has the DNA TGTGCCAGCATTTCTCCGGGACAGGGTAATTCACCCCTCCACTTT. Amino acid sequence: CASISPGQGNSPLHF. The variable domain in full, completed from reference TRBV2 and TRBJ1-6, reads EPEVTQTPSHQVTQMGQEVILRCVPISNHLYFYWYRQILGQKVEFLVSFYNNEISEKSEIFDDQFSVERPDGSNFTLKIRSTKLEDSAMYFCASISPGQGNSPLHFGNGTRLTVT.